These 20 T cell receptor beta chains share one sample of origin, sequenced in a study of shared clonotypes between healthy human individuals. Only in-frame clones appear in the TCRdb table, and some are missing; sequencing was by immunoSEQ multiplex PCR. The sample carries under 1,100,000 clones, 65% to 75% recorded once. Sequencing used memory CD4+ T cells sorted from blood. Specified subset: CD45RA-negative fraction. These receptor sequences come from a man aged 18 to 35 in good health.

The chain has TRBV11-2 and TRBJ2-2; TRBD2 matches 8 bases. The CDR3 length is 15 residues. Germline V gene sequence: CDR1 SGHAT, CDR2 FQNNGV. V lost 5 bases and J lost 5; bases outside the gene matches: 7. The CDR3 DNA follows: TGTGCCAGCAGCCCCAGCGGGGGTGGAACCGGGGAGCTGTTTTTT. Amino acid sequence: CASSPSGGGTGELFF.

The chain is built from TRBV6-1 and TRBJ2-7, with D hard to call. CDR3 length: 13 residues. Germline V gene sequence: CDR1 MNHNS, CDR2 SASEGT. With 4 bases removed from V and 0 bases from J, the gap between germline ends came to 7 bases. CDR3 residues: CASSAAASYEQYF. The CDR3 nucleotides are TGTGCCAGCAGTGCGGCAGCCTCCTACGAGCAGTACTTC.

The CDR3 sequence is CASLQGAGYEQYF. The CDR3 nucleotides read TGTGCCAGCTTACAGGGGGCCGGGTACGAGCAGTACTTC. The chain recombines TRBV18 with TRBJ2-7; 9 nucleotides agree with TRBD1. Trimming cost V 7 bases and J 4 bases; bases outside gene matches: 5. The CDR3 contains 13 residues. In germline, CDR1 is KGHSH, CDR2 LQKENI.

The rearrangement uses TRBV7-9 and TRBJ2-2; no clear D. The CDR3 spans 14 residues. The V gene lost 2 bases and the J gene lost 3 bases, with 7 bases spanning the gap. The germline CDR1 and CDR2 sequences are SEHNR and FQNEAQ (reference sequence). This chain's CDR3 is CASSLKSDTGELFF. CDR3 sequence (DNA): TGTGCCAGCAGCTTAAAGTCAGACACCGGGGAGCTGTTTTTT.

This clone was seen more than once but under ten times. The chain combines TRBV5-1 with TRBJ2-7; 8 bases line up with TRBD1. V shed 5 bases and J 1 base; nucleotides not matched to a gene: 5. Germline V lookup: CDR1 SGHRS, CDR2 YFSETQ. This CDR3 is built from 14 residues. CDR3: CASSRDRRSYEQYF. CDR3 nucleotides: TGCGCCAGCAGTAGGGACAGGCGATCCTACGAGCAGTACTTC. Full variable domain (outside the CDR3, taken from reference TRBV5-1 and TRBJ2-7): KAGVTQTPRYLIKTRGQQVTLSCSPISGHRSVSWYQQTPGQGLQFLFEYFSETQRNKGNFPGRFSGRQFSNSRSEMNVSTLELGDSALYLCASSRDRRSYEQYFGPGTRLTVT.

The CDR3 region has the DNA TGTGCCAGCTCCCGTTCTAGCGGGAGTGATACGCAGTATTTT. Encoded protein: CASSRSSGSDTQYF. The chain recombines TRBV18 with TRBJ2-3; 10 bases agree with TRBD2. The V and J ends lost 6 bases and 6 bases, in that order; junction bases with no gene match: 6. This CDR3 has 14 residues. Per the germline V gene, CDR1 is KGHSH and CDR2 is LQKENI.

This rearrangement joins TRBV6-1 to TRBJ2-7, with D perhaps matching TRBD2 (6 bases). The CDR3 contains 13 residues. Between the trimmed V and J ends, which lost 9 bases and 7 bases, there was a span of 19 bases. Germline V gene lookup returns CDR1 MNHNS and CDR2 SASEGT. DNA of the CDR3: TGTGCCAGTACCGTCCGGGGGTGGGAGGAGCAGTACTTC. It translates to CASTVRGWEEQYF.

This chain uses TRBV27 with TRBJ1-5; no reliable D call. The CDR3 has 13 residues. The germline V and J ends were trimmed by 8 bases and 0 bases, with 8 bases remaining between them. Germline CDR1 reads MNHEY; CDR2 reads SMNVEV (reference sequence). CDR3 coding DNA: TGTGCCAGCCGGGCGGATAGCAATCAGCCCCAGCATTTT. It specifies CASRADSNQPQHF.

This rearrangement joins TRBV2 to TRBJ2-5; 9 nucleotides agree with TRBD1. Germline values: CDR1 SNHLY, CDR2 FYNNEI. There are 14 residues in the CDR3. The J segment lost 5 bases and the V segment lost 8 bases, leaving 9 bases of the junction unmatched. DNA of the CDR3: TGTGCCAGCGGACAGGGGTTTACGTTGGAGACCCAGTACTTC. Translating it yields CASGQGFTLETQYF. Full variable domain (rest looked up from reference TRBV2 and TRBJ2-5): EPEVTQTPSHQVTQMGQEVILRCVPISNHLYFYWYRQILGQKVEFLVSFYNNEISEKSEIFDDQFSVERPDGSNFTLKIRSTKLEDSAMYFCASGQGFTLETQYFGPGTRLLVL.

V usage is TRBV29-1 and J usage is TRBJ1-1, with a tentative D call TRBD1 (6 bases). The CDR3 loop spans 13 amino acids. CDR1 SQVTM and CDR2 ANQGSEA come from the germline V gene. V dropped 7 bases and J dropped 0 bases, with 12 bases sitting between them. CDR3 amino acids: CSGRQAMNTEAFF. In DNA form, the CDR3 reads TGCAGCGGTAGACAGGCGATGAACACTGAAGCTTTCTTT.

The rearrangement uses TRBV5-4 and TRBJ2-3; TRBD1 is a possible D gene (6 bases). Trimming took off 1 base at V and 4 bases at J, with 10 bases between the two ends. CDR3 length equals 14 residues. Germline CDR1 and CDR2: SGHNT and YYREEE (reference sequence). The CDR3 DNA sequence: TGTGCCAGCAGCTTGACAGGGCTGCCAGATACGCAGTATTTT. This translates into CASSLTGLPDTQYF.

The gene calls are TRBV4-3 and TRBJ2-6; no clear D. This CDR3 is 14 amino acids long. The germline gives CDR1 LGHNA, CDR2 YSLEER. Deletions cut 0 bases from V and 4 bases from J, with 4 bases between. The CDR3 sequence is CASSQDSGANVLTF. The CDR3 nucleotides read TGCGCCAGCAGCCAAGATTCCGGGGCCAACGTCCTGACTTTC.

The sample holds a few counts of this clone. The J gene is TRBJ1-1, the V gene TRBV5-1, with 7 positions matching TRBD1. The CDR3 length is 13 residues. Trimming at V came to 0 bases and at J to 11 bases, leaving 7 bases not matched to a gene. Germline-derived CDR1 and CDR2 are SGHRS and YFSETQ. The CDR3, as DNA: TGCGCCAGCAGCTTGGTACAGGGGAAGGGGGCTTTCTTT. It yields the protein CASSLVQGKGAFF.

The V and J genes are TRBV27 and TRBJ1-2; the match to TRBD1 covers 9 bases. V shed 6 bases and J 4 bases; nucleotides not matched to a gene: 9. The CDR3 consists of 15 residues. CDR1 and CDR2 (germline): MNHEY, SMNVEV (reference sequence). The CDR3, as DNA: TGTGCCAGCAGCCCACTGACAGGGGGGGCCTATGGCTACACCTTC. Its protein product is CASSPLTGGAYGYTF.

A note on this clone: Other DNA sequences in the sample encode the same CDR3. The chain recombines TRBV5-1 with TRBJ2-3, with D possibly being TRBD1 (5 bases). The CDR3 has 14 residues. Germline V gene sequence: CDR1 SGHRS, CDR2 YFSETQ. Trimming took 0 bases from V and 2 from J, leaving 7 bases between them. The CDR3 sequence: CASSLVGATDTQYF. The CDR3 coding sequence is TGCGCCAGCAGCTTGGTAGGGGCCACAGATACGCAGTATTTT.

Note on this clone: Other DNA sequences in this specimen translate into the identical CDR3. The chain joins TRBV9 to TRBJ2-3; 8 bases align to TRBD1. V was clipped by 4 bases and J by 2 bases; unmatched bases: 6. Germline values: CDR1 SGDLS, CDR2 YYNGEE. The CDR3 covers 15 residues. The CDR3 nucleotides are TGTGCCAGCAGCCCACGGACAGGGACCACAGATACGCAGTATTTT. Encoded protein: CASSPRTGTTDTQYF.

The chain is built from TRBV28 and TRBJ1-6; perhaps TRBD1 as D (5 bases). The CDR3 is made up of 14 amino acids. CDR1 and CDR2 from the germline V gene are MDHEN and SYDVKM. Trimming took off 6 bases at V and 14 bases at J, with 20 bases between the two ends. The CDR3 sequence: CASRPGTPVGTLHF. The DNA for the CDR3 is TGTGCCAGCAGACCCGGGACCCCGGTTGGGACCCTCCACTTT.

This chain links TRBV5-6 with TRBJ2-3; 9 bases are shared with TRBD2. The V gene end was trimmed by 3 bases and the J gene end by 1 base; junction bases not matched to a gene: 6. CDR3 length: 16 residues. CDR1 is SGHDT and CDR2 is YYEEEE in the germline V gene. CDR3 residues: CASSSTGTSRTDTQYF. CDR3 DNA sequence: TGTGCCAGCAGCTCGACCGGGACTAGCCGCACAGATACGCAGTATTTT.

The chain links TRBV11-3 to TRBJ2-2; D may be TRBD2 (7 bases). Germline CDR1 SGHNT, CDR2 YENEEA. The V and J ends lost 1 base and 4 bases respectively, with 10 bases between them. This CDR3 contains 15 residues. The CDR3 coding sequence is TGTGCCAGCAGCTTAGCGGGGGGCCTCACCGGGGAGCTGTTTTTT. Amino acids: CASSLAGGLTGELFF.

CDR3 in amino acids: CASRRTGTSATGELFF. The CDR3 DNA is TGTGCCAGCAGACGAACCGGGACATCCGCCACCGGGGAGCTGTTTTTT. This chain uses TRBV28 with TRBJ2-2; the D gene is possibly TRBD1 (6 bases). Per germline, CDR1 MDHEN and CDR2 SYDVKM. Trimming left V 6 bases short and J 4 bases short, with 18 bases between. The CDR3 extends over 16 amino acids.